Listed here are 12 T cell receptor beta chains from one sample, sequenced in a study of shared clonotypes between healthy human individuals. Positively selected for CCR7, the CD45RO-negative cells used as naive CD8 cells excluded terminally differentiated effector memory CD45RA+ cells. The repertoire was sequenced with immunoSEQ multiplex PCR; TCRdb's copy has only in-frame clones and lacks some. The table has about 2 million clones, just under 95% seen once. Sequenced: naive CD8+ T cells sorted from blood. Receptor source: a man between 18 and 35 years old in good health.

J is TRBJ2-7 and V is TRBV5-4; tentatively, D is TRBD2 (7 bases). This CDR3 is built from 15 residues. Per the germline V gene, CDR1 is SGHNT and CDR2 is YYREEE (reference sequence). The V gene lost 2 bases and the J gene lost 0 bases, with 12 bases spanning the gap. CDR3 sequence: CASSFGRGASYEQYF. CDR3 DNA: TGTGCCAGCAGCTTTGGACGGGGGGCCTCCTACGAGCAGTACTTC.

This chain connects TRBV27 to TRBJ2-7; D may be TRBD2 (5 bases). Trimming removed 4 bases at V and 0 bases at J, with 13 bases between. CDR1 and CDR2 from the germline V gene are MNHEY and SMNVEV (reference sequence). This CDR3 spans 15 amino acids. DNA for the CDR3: TGTGCCAGCAGTTCCCGGACTGCGAGCTCCTACGAGCAGTACTTC. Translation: CASSSRTASSYEQYF.

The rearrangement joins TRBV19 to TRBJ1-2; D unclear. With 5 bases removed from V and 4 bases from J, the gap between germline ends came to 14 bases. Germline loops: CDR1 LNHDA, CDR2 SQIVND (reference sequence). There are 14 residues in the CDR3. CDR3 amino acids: CASSPAGTPYGYTF. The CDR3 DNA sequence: TGTGCCAGTAGTCCCGCGGGTACACCCTATGGCTACACCTTC.

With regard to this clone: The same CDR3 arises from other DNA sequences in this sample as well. The CDR3 coding sequence is TGTGCCTGGAGTGGAGGGGACGAGCAGTACTTC. This encodes CAWSGGDEQYF. The genes are TRBV30 and TRBJ2-7; the D gene could be TRBD1 or TRBD2 (5 bases each). Trimming removed 1 base at V and 5 bases at J, with 6 bases between. The CDR3 contains 11 residues. CDR1 and CDR2 from the germline V gene are GTSNPN and SVGIG (reference sequence). Supplemented by reference TRBV30 and TRBJ2-7, the full variable domain reads SQTIHQWPATLVQPVGSPLSLECTVEGTSNPNLYWYRQAAGRGLQLLFYSVGIGQISSEVPQNLSASRPQDRQFILSSKKLLLSDSGFYLCAWSGGDEQYFGPGTRLTVT.

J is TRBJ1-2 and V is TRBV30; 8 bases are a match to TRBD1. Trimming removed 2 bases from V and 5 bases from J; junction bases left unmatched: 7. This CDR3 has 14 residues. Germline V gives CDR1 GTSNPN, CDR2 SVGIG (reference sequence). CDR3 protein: CAWSPGQGRYGYTF. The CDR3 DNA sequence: TGTGCCTGGAGTCCAGGACAGGGACGTTATGGCTACACCTTC.

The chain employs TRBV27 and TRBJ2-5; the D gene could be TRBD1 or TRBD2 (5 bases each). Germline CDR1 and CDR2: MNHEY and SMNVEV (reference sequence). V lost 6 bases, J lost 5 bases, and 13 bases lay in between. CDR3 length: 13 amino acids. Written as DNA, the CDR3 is TGTGCCAGCAGGTTCGCCTGGGGGGAGACCCAGTACTTC. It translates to CASRFAWGETQYF.

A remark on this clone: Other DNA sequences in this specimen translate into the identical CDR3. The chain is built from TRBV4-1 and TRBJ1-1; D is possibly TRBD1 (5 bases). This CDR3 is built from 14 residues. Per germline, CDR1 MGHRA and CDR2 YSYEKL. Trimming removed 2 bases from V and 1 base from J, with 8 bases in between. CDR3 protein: CASSQPQGNTEAFF. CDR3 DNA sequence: TGCGCCAGCAGCCAACCCCAGGGGAACACTGAAGCTTTCTTT.

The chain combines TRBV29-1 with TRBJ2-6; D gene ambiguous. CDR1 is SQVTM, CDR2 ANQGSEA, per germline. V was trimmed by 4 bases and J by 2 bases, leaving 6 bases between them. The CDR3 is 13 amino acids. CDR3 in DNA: TGCAGCGTTGTTCTGGCTGGGGCCAACGTCCTGACTTTC. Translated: CSVVLAGANVLTF.

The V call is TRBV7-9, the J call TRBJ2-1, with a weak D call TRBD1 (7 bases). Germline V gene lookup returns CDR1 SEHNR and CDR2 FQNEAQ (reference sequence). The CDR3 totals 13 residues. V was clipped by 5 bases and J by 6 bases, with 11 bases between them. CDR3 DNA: TGTGCCAGCAGCGCGGGGACAGTCAATGAGCAGTTCTTC. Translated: CASSAGTVNEQFF. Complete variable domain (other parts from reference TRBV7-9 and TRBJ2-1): DTGVSQNPRHKITKRGQNVTFRCDPISEHNRLYWYRQTLGQGPEFLTYFQNEAQLEKSRLLSDRFSAERPKGSFSTLEIQRTEQGDSAMYLCASSAGTVNEQFFGPGTRLTVL.

CDR3 in amino acids: CAWSQTSGKDTQYF. The CDR3 nucleotides read TGTGCCTGGAGTCAGACTAGCGGGAAAGATACGCAGTATTTT. This chain joins TRBV30 and TRBJ2-3; 11 bases match TRBD2. The trim removed 2 bases at V and 5 bases at J, leaving 3 bases unmatched. Per germline, CDR1 GTSNPN and CDR2 SVGIG (reference sequence). This CDR3 is 14 amino acids long.

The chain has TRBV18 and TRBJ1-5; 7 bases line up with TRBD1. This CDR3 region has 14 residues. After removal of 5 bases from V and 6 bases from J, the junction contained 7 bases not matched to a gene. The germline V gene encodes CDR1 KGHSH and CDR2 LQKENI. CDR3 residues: CASSSTGEGQPQHF. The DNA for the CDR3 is TGTGCCAGCTCATCCACAGGGGAGGGTCAGCCCCAGCATTTT.

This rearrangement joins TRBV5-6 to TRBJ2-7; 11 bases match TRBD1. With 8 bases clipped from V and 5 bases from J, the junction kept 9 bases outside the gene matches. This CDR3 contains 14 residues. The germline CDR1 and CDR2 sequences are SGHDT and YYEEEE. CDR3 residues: CASGMGQGVDEQYF. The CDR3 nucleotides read TGTGCCAGTGGTATGGGACAGGGGGTCGACGAGCAGTACTTC.